This TCR beta chain was captured by sequencing in a study of T-cell reconstitution after alpha-beta-depleted transplantation in children. Points on this clonotype: Its antigen remains unidentified. A read error may be the cause here, since a much bigger clone is one base away.

Findings and caveats of the study: Surviving recipient T cells and intrathymic progenitors accounted for some patients' high TCRbeta diversity at day 60. At around two months after transplant, the alpha-beta T cells were reportedly derived from several hundred expanded clones that came from non-depleted graft cells. Newly produced T cells mostly provided counts and TCRbeta diversity after one year, as hyperexpanded clones declined.

The TCRbeta library incorporated unique molecular identifiers. TCRdb redid the calling of the PCR reads with MiXCR, one entry per CDR3 protein. The repertoire holds a few hundred thousand distinct CDR3 sequences, with roughly 11% as singletons. Specimen: peripheral blood, collected 180 days after TCRalphabeta/CD19-depleted stem cell transplant. The sequence came from a male patient between 2 and 9 years old who had a stem cell transplant for chronic granulomatous disease, so the T cells may come from the graft donor.

CDR3 residues: CTSSQGLAKNEQFF. The CDR3 DNA reads TGTACCAGCAGCCAAGGGTTGGCTAAAAATGAGCAGTTCTTC. The rearrangement joins TRBV3-1 to TRBJ2-1; no firm D call. CDR1 and CDR2 (germline): LGHDT, YNNKEL (reference sequence). CDR3 length: 14 amino acids.